This is a list of T cell receptor beta chains from one sample in a study of cytomegalovirus exposure and HLA in healthy donors. The method was immunoSEQ multiplex PCR; TCRdb's version includes in-frame clones alone and lacks a portion of them. The table records approximately 100,000 clones, roughly 90% of them present only once. Sequences were obtained from PBMCs. These TCRs come from a man between 18 and 29 years old in good health and CMV-seropositive. Both conserved end residues are part of each CDR3. The D gene is left open where the match is weak. Size is omitted from some rows. Given values are once, few, many or a class for expanded clones.

>TRBJ2-1|TRBV7-9|TRBD1|-
TGTGCCAGCAGTAGAACCGGGACAGGGAATCTTAATGAGCAGTTCTTC
CASSRTGTGNLNEQFF
>TRBJ2-7|TRBV20-1|-|-
TGCAGTGCTAGAGTCAGCTACGAGCAGTACTTC
CSARVSYEQYF
>TRBJ1-5|TRBV19|TRBD1|-
TGTGCCAGTAGTGTGGACAGGACTAATCAGCCCCAGCATTTT
CASSVDRTNQPQHF
>TRBJ2-7|TRBV7-2|-|-
TGTGCCAGCAGCTTAGGAACGGGGACCTACGAGCAGTACTTC
CASSLGTGTYEQYF
>TRBJ1-1|TRBV9|TRBD1|-
TGTGCCAGCAGCGTAGGACCGACAGGGAGAGGGGGCACTGAAGCTTTCTTT
CASSVGPTGRGGTEAFF
>TRBJ2-3|TRBV7-9|-|once
TGTGCCAGCAGCTTAGCTCAGCGTGAGGGAGATACGCAGTATTTT
CASSLAQREGDTQYF
>TRBJ2-7|TRBV7-8|TRBD2|-
TGTGCCAGCAGCTTAAGTGGGACTACAGCCTACGAGCAGTACTTC
CASSLSGTTAYEQYF
>TRBJ2-1|TRBV7-9|TRBD1|-
TGTGCCAGCAGCCTGGACAGGGTGAATGAGCAGTTCTTC
CASSLDRVNEQFF
>TRBJ1-2|TRBV19|-|-
TGTGCCAGTAGTATCTCCCCATTCAGGATCTCTGGCTACACCTTC
CASSISPFRISGYTF
>TRBJ2-7|TRBV4-2|-|once
TGTGCCAGCAGCCAAGATAGGGGTCTGAGCTACGAGCAGTACTTC
CASSQDRGLSYEQYF
>TRBJ1-1|TRBV4-1|-|-
TGCGCCAGCAGCCAAGAATTTCCGCGGGAAACTGAAGCTTTCTTT
CASSQEFPRETEAFF
>TRBJ1-5|TRBV9|TRBD1|-
TGTGCCAGCAGCTCCGAGGGACAGGGGAGTCAGCCCCAGCATTTT
CASSSEGQGSQPQHF
>TRBJ2-7|TRBV10-3|-|few
TGTGCCATCAGTGAGGCAGGAACCTACGAGCAGTACTTC
CAISEAGTYEQYF
>TRBJ2-1|TRBV7-2|-|-
TGTGCCAGCAGCTCGCCATCGGACAGAAGCTCCTACAATGAGCAGTTCTTC
CASSSPSDRSSYNEQFF
>TRBJ2-7|TRBV2|-|-
TGTGCCAGCAGTCGGTGGCAGCGGGACGAGCAGTACTTC
CASSRWQRDEQYF
>TRBJ1-1|TRBV28|TRBD1|-
TGTGCCAGCAGTTTGGGGACAGGGGACACTGAAGCTTTCTTT
CASSLGTGDTEAFF
>TRBJ2-3|TRBV10-3|TRBD1|-
TGTGCCATGGGGACAGGAGGACGGAACACAGATACGCAGTATTTT
CAMGTGGRNTDTQYF
>TRBJ1-4|TRBV28|-|-
TGTGCCAGCAGTCCGCCAAAGACAGATTACAGTAATGAAAAACTGTTTTTT
CASSPPKTDYSNEKLFF
>TRBJ2-2|TRBV9|TRBD2|-
TGTGCCAGCAGCGTATTAGCGGGGGGTACGACCGGGGAGCTGTTTTTT
CASSVLAGGTTGELFF
>TRBJ2-7|TRBV4-2|TRBD2|-
TGTGCCAGCAGTCAGTTTGCCGGGACTAGTCCCTACGAGCAGTACTTC
CASSQFAGTSPYEQYF
>TRBJ1-2|TRBV7-8|-|-
TGTGCCAGCAGCTTAGGAGGGCAGGGCTACACCTTC
CASSLGGQGYTF
>TRBJ1-4|TRBV7-2|-|-
TGTGCCAGCAGCTTAGTTCGGGGTGAAAAACTGTTTTTT
CASSLVRGEKLFF
>TRBJ2-5|TRBV9|-|-
TGTGCCAGCAGCGTAGCCCCCGGGACACACCAAGAGACCCAGTACTTC
CASSVAPGTHQETQYF
>TRBJ2-3|TRBV7-9|-|once
TGTGCCAGCAGCTTGCGAGAATTAAAAAGAACAGATACGCAGTATTTT
CASSLRELKRTDTQYF